The sequence of this T cell receptor (beta chain) was determined in a study of cytomegalovirus exposure and HLA in healthy donors. 60 Vbeta and 13 Jbeta primers were used in PCR. Here immunoSEQ multiplex PCR was the method, and the copy in TCRdb shows in-frame clones only, minus some. Of approximately 130,000 clones detected, about three quarters appear once; the ten largest clones hold roughly 1.8%. This CDR3 has 14 residues. The V gene lost 3 bases and the J gene lost 2 bases, with 10 bases spanning the gap. From germline, CDR1 is LNHDA and CDR2 SQIVND (reference sequence). This sequence originates from a female donor in good health and CMV-seropositive. The sequencing sample was made of PBMCs. The V call is TRBV19, the J call TRBJ1-1; D is unclear. This CDR3 is CASSIGLLNTEAFF. The CDR3 nucleotides read TGTGCCAGTAGTATTGGGCTTCTAAACACTGAAGCTTTCTTT.